The rows below give T cell receptor beta chains drawn from one sample of a study of T cell repertoires in cytomegalovirus infection. TCRdb reanalysed the reads using MiXCR and keeps one entry per CDR3 protein. The data show 27,000 or so distinct CDR3 sequences, 19% seen once. No antigen has been identified for these receptors. Material: CD8+ T cells from cultured PBMCs, obtained from culture after CMV antigen stimulation. Receptors originate from a human donor in good health (CMV status not recorded). Some clones in this sample may be carry-over from other donors' samples. The CDR3 runs from the conserved cysteine through the conserved F or W. D genes are given only for firm matches. Size tells how often a clone was seen (once, few, many) or the class of an expanded clone, and some rows leave it out.

d_call,j_call,clone_size,v_call,cdr3_nt,cdr3_aa
-,TRBJ2-7,-,TRBV7-2,TGTGCCAGCAGCTCGGGTTTGGGACTCACCTTCTACGAGCAGTACTTC,CASSSGLGLTFYEQYF
-,TRBJ1-1,few,TRBV12-3/TRBV12-4,TGTGCCAGCAGTTTGGGGACCGTCAGGTGGACTGAAGCTTTCTTT,CASSLGTVRWTEAFF
TRBD1,TRBJ1-5,many,TRBV7-6,TGTGCCAGCAGCAGCAGGGGGCTCGGCAATCAGCCCCAGCATTTT,CASSSRGLGNQPQHF
TRBD2,TRBJ2-3,many,TRBV7-8,TGTGCCAGCGCGACCGGGAGGGCAGATACGCAGTATTTT,CASATGRADTQYF
-,TRBJ2-3,-,TRBV7-9,TGTGCCAGTAAGACCGCCAATCGGAAAGATACGCAGTATTTT,CASKTANRKDTQYF
-,TRBJ1-5,-,TRBV7-9,TGTGCCAGCAGCTCCCTAGGACAGAATCAGCCCCAGCATTTT,CASSSLGQNQPQHF
TRBD2,TRBJ2-2,-,TRBV29-1,TGCAGCGTTGAACTAGCGGGACAGAACACCGGGGAGCTGTTTTTT,CSVELAGQNTGELFF
-,TRBJ2-5,-,TRBV5-4,TGTGCCAGCAGCACCCGGGCAGGGCAAGAGACCCAGTACTTC,CASSTRAGQETQYF
-,TRBJ2-1,-,TRBV5-4,TGTGCCAGCAGAGGTGGTGACAATGAGCAGTTCTTC,CASRGGDNEQFF
TRBD2,TRBJ2-3,-,TRBV2,TGTGCCAGCAGCGGGACTAGCGGGAGCCGCCCCACAGATACGCAGTATTTT,CASSGTSGSRPTDTQYF
-,TRBJ1-6,few,TRBV7-6,TGTGCCAGCAGCTCGACAGCTACGAATTCACCCCTCCACTTT,CASSSTATNSPLHF
-,TRBJ1-2,-,TRBV7-6,TGTGCCAGCAGCCCTGGCCGGGTTGGCTATGGCTACACCTTC,CASSPGRVGYGYTF
TRBD2,TRBJ2-3,-,TRBV7-2,TGTGCCAGCAGCTTTTGCCCTGCCGGGACTAGATGTACAGATACGCAGTATTTT,CASSFCPAGTRCTDTQYF
-,TRBJ2-1,many,TRBV9,TGTGCCAGCAGCGCCCGGGAAAGCCTGAGGGTCAATGAGCAGTTCTTC,CASSARESLRVNEQFF
-,TRBJ2-3,few,TRBV7-2,TGTGCCAGCAGCTTTATCGGGGGAAGCACAGATACGCAGTATTTT,CASSFIGGSTDTQYF
TRBD2,TRBJ2-7,few,TRBV6-1,TGTGCCAGCAGTCGCGGGGGAACCTCCTACGAGCAGTACTTC,CASSRGGTSYEQYF
-,TRBJ2-7,many,TRBV6-6,TGTGCCAGCAGTTCTCTGGACAGCTCCTACGAGCAGTACTTC,CASSSLDSSYEQYF
-,TRBJ2-3,few,TRBV7-6,TGTGCCAGCAGTTCTCGAGGGTCTAGCACAGATACGCAGTATTTT,CASSSRGSSTDTQYF
-,TRBJ2-3,-,TRBV12-3/TRBV12-4,TGTGCCAGCACCATACTAGGGCTGGGGGATACGCAGTATTTT,CASTILGLGDTQYF
TRBD1,TRBJ2-2,many,TRBV19,TGTGCCAGTAGTATCGCAGGGGGCACCGGGGAGCTGTTTTTT,CASSIAGGTGELFF
TRBD2,TRBJ2-4,-,TRBV27,TGTGCCAGCAAAGCGGGATTCGCTCAGTACTTC,CASKAGFAQYF
TRBD1,TRBJ2-3,few,TRBV4-3,TGCGCCAGCAGTCCCGGGACAGGGAGCACAGATACGCAGTATTTT,CASSPGTGSTDTQYF
TRBD2,TRBJ2-1,-,TRBV7-8,TGTGCCAGCACCCCGACTAGCGGGGGTCACAATGAGCAGTTCTTC,CASTPTSGGHNEQFF
-,TRBJ2-4,few,TRBV12-3/TRBV12-4,TGTGCCAGCAGTACCCCGGCCGACCCTCGGGACAAAAACATTCAGTACTTC,CASSTPADPRDKNIQYF